Below, 29 T cell receptor beta chains from the same sample are listed, as sequenced in a study of response to subunit inactivated influenza vaccine. MiXCR was run by TCRdb on the RT-PCR reads, yielding one entry per CDR3 protein. The profile shows some 570,000 distinct CDR3 sequences, approximately 11% of them singletons. The sample was also reused in another study, on T cells expressing NK-cell markers. This second study says: TCR beta libraries carry UMIs added by 5'RACE template switching.

The source material was PBMCs from blood, sampled on the day of vaccination. These receptors were obtained from a man between 45 and 60 years old who received an inactivated influenza vaccine.

V is TRBV6-2 or TRBV6-3 and J is TRBJ2-3, with D unresolved. The germline V gene has CDR1 MNHEY and CDR2 SVGEGT. The germline V and J ends were trimmed by 2 bases and 2 bases, with 5 bases remaining between them. This CDR3 has 13 amino acids. CDR3: CASSYAHTDTQYF. CDR3 nucleotides: TGTGCCAGCAGTTACGCCCACACAGATACGCAGTATTTT.

This clonotype occurred many times. V and J are TRBV5-6 and TRBJ1-1; D gene unclear. The V and J ends lost 2 bases and 1 base respectively, with 6 bases between them. The CDR3 spans 13 residues. Germline CDR1 and CDR2: SGHDT and YYEEEE. The DNA for the CDR3 is TGTGCCAGCAGCTTCGGTTGGAACACTGAAGCTTTCTTT. It is translated as CASSFGWNTEAFF.

CDR3: CASSRVRDTRREQYF. DNA for the CDR3: TGCGCCAGCAGCCGAGTCCGGGACACCCGTCGGGAGCAGTACTTC. The rearrangement uses TRBV4-3 and TRBJ2-7, with D possibly TRBD1 on 6 matching bases. Per germline, CDR1 LGHNA and CDR2 YSLEER. V was pared by 4 bases and J by 7 bases, with 20 bases between. The CDR3 contains 15 residues.

CDR3 sequence reads: CASSLTTGAAYGYTF. The CDR3 nucleotides are TGTGCCAGCAGTTTAACGACAGGGGCAGCCTATGGCTACACCTTC. V usage is TRBV12-3 or TRBV12-4 and J usage is TRBJ1-2; 8 bases are shared with TRBD1. This CDR3 is 15 amino acids long. V lost 2 bases to trimming and J lost 4 bases; unmatched junction nucleotides: 6.

This clonotype was seen only a few times. The chain uses TRBV19 and TRBJ2-1, with 7 bases fitting TRBD1. With V trimmed by 4 bases and J by 8 bases, 11 bases remained unmatched. CDR1 and CDR2 (germline): LNHDA, SQIVND (reference sequence). This CDR3 is 15 amino acids long. The CDR3 sequence is CASSKGPSTGHEQFF. The CDR3 nucleotides are TGTGCCAGTAGTAAGGGCCCCTCGACAGGGCATGAGCAGTTCTTC.

This clonotype was seen more than once but under ten times. The chain combines TRBV10-3 with TRBJ2-2; TRBD2 agrees at 7 bases. Germline CDR1 reads ENHRY; CDR2 reads SYGVKD. CDR3 size: 16 residues. V trimming: 0 bases; J trimming: 6 bases; junction bases outside the gene matches: 7. CDR3 in DNA: TGTGCCATCAGTGAGTCGGGAGGGAGCTCCGCCGGGGAGCTGTTTTTT. This codes for CAISESGGSSAGELFF.

This clonotype has a handful of counts. The CDR3 nucleotides read TGTGCCAGCAGCCTAGGACTAGCGGGATCCAAAAACATTCAGTACTTC. It yields the protein CASSLGLAGSKNIQYF. This chain uses TRBV7-8 with TRBJ2-4; 12 nucleotides line up with TRBD2. From germline, CDR1 is SGHVS and CDR2 FQNEAQ. The CDR3 covers 16 residues. V shed 5 bases, J shed 2 bases, and the junction held 4 bases outside the gene matches.

V gene TRBV12-3 or TRBV12-4 combines with J gene TRBJ2-3; 7 bases are a match to TRBD1. The V segment lost 3 bases and the J segment 1 base; nucleotides outside the gene matches: 7. The CDR3 is made up of 16 amino acids. The CDR3 loop is CASSFEGGPGTDTQYF. The CDR3 region has the DNA TGTGCCAGCAGTTTCGAAGGGGGCCCTGGCACAGATACGCAGTATTTT.

There are a few counts of this clonotype. This chain joins TRBV4-2 and TRBJ2-7; 7 nucleotides agree with TRBD1. The CDR3 totals 15 residues. The germline V gene has CDR1 LGHNA and CDR2 YNFKEQ. After removal of 4 bases from V and 2 bases from J, the junction contained 8 bases not matched to a gene. CDR3 nucleotide sequence: TGTGCCAGCAGCCGGGATGAGACAGGGCCCTACGAGCAGTACTTC. Translated: CASSRDETGPYEQYF.

This clonotype has a handful of counts. The J gene is TRBJ1-5, the V gene TRBV20-1, with no clear D. Trimming pared 6 bases from V and 6 bases from J, leaving 18 bases between. CDR1 is DFQATT, CDR2 SNEGSKA, per germline (reference sequence). This CDR3 region has 14 residues. CDR3 DNA sequence: TGCAGTGCCGACGGTCCAAACAAAGGTCAGCCCCAGCATTTT. Its protein is CSADGPNKGQPQHF.

This clonotype showed up many times. The CDR3 reads CASRGQGAYEQYF. DNA for the CDR3: TGTGCCAGCAGAGGACAGGGGGCATACGAGCAGTACTTC. V gene TRBV12-3 or TRBV12-4 combines with J gene TRBJ2-7; 11 bases agree with TRBD1. The CDR3 contains 13 residues. Trimming removed 6 bases from V and 4 bases from J; junction bases left unmatched: 2.

There are many counts of this clonotype. The chain has TRBV29-1 and TRBJ2-1; a possible D gene is TRBD2 (5 bases). Trimming stripped 4 bases from V and 8 bases from J, with 12 bases between. The CDR3 is made up of 12 amino acids. CDR1 SQVTM and CDR2 ANQGSEA come from the germline V gene. DNA of the CDR3: TGCAGCGTTGCCCACGGGGTCGATGAGCAGTTCTTC. Translated: CSVAHGVDEQFF.

This chain links TRBV7-6 with TRBJ1-3; 7 nucleotides match TRBD1. V was clipped by 2 bases and J by 0 bases; unmatched bases: 1. This CDR3 is built from 15 residues. Germline CDR1 and CDR2: SGHVS and FNYEAQ. The CDR3 sequence is CASSLQGGSGNTIYF. The CDR3 region has the DNA TGTGCCAGCAGCTTACAGGGGGGCTCTGGAAACACCATATATTTT.

The CDR3 nucleotides are TGTGCCAGCAGCTTAGCTGGTAACGGGGAGCAGTACTTC. It codes for CASSLAGNGEQYF. The chain couples TRBV7-6 to TRBJ2-7; no definite D call. Per germline, CDR1 SGHVS and CDR2 FNYEAQ. The CDR3 is 13 amino acids. Deletions cut 0 bases from V and 7 bases from J, with 10 bases between.

This clonotype was observed a few times. CDR3 nucleotide sequence: TGTGCCAGCAGCTTGGAAGGAGGAGAGGGTGTCAGGGATACGCAGTATTTT. Residues: CASSLEGGEGVRDTQYF. V gene TRBV5-6 combines with J gene TRBJ2-3, with D possibly being TRBD2 (5 bases). The germline V gene encodes CDR1 SGHDT and CDR2 YYEEEE. The CDR3 has 17 amino acids. V lost 0 bases and J 6 bases, leaving 20 bases between the germline ends.

The chain recombines TRBV7-9 with TRBJ1-6; no clear D. Trimming left V 3 bases short and J 8 bases short, with 5 bases between. Germline-derived CDR1 and CDR2 are SEHNR and FQNEAQ (reference sequence). This CDR3 has 12 residues. In nucleotides, the CDR3 is TGTGCCAGCAGCTTTTCTGATTCACCCCTCCACTTT. Its protein is CASSFSDSPLHF.

The rearrangement joins TRBV5-1 to TRBJ2-2, with D possibly being TRBD1 (6 bases). Germline loops: CDR1 SGHRS, CDR2 YFSETQ. The ends were cut back, 2 bases at V and 7 bases at J, with 15 bases in the middle. This CDR3 contains 15 residues. CDR3 bases: TGCGCCAGCAGCTTACCGGCAGGGGCGGTCGGGGAGCTGTTTTTT. Its translation is CASSLPAGAVGELFF.

This clonotype was counted a few times. The chain employs TRBV12-3 or TRBV12-4 and TRBJ1-6; a weak D match, TRBD1 (6 bases). Deletions cut 6 bases from V and 7 bases from J, with 10 bases between. The CDR3 runs to 13 residues. CDR3 in amino acids: CASSRQENSPLHF. For the CDR3, the DNA is TGTGCCAGCAGCAGACAGGAGAATTCACCCCTCCACTTT.

This clonotype appeared many times. V usage is TRBV20-1 and J usage is TRBJ2-5, with TRBD1 matching 8 bases. CDR3 length: 16 residues. Germline V lookup: CDR1 DFQATT, CDR2 SNEGSKA (reference sequence). V lost 0 bases, J lost 9 bases, and 15 bases stayed unmatched. The CDR3 here is CSARDKEPGGMWAQYF. The CDR3 DNA follows: TGCAGTGCTAGAGATAAGGAGCCAGGGGGCATGTGGGCCCAGTACTTC.

Many counts were recorded for this clonotype. The chain joins TRBV7-8 to TRBJ2-4, with 8 bases lining up with TRBD1. This CDR3 has 15 residues. Germline CDR1 SGHVS, CDR2 FQNEAQ. Trimming took 5 bases from V and 8 from J; bases not matched to a gene: 11. The CDR3 DNA follows: TGTGCCAGCAGCCGCCCCCGGACAGGGCCGCACATTCAGTACTTC. This sequence encodes CASSRPRTGPHIQYF.

As concerns this clonotype: A much larger clone sits a single nucleotide away, making a read error possible. The CDR3 coding sequence is TGCGCCAGCAGCACCGGTGGAAAGGAGCAGTTCTTC. Encoded protein: CASSTGGKEQFF. The rearrangement joins TRBV5-1 to TRBJ2-1; D is unresolved. Trimming pared 4 bases from V and 10 bases from J, leaving 12 bases between. Per germline, CDR1 SGHRS and CDR2 YFSETQ. The CDR3 sequence is 12 residues long. Variable domain in full (rest from reference TRBV5-1 and TRBJ2-1): KAGVTQTPRYLIKTRGQQVTLSCSPISGHRSVSWYQQTPGQGLQFLFEYFSETQRNKGNFPGRFSGRQFSNSRSEMNVSTLELGDSALYLCASSTGGKEQFFGPGTRLTVL.

This clonotype was found a few times. The chain recombines TRBV5-1 with TRBJ2-7; weak D call: TRBD1 (5 bases). Germline V gene lookup returns CDR1 SGHRS and CDR2 YFSETQ. CDR3 length: 15 residues. V lost 0 bases to trimming and J lost 2 bases, with 12 bases between them. CDR3 in amino acids: CASSLEGRVTYEQYF. CDR3 nucleotide sequence: TGCGCCAGCAGCTTGGAGGGCAGGGTGACCTACGAGCAGTACTTC.

This clonotype was detected a few times. This chain connects TRBV16 to TRBJ1-5; D unresolved. Germline assignment: CDR1 KGHSY and CDR2 FQNENV. Trimming removed 1 base from V and 1 base from J, with 5 bases in between. There are 14 residues in the CDR3. CDR3 amino acids: CASSQLGSNQPQHF. Written as DNA, the CDR3 is TGTGCCAGCAGCCAATTGGGCAGCAATCAGCCCCAGCATTTT.

Many counts were recorded for this clonotype. The chain combines TRBV4-1 with TRBJ2-3; 9 bases line up with TRBD2. The germline gives CDR1 MGHRA, CDR2 YSYEKL. V lost 7 bases to trimming and J lost 0 bases; unmatched junction nucleotides: 8. The CDR3 contains 16 residues. Here the CDR3 reads CASKLSGTSSTDTQYF. CDR3 sequence (DNA): TGCGCCAGCAAGTTATCCGGGACTAGCAGCACAGATACGCAGTATTTT.

The rearrangement links TRBV20-1 to TRBJ1-6; TRBD1 is a possible D gene (5 bases). Germline CDR1 DFQATT, CDR2 SNEGSKA (reference sequence). There are 14 residues in the CDR3. The V end was cut by 3 bases, the J end by 7 bases, with 13 bases between. Here the CDR3 DNA reads TGCAGTGCTAGCCCGGGACGATCCAATTCACCCCTCCACTTT. It encodes CSASPGRSNSPLHF.

The chain is built from TRBV3-1 and TRBJ1-4; D might be TRBD1 (5 bases). There are 17 residues in the CDR3. CDR1 and CDR2 (germline): LGHDT, YNNKEL (reference sequence). Trimming pared 0 bases from V and 3 bases from J, leaving 14 bases between. CDR3 sequence: CASSQDAYRDPNEKLFF. CDR3 DNA sequence: TGTGCCAGCAGCCAAGACGCGTACCGGGACCCTAATGAAAAACTGTTTTTT.

The rearrangement links TRBV11-2 to TRBJ2-3; 10 bases are a match to TRBD2. Trimming cost V 0 bases and J 4 bases; bases outside gene matches: 7. Germline CDR1 is SGHAT and CDR2 is FQNNGV. The CDR3 covers 17 residues. For the CDR3, the DNA is TGTGCCAGCAGCTTAGATTGGGTAGCGGGGGGACCAGATACGCAGTATTTT. This codes for CASSLDWVAGGPDTQYF.

The chain is built from TRBV11-2 and TRBJ2-7; D not certain. Trimming stripped 1 base from V and 2 bases from J, with 6 bases between. The CDR3 is 13 residues long. CDR1 and CDR2 (germline): SGHAT, FQNNGV. The CDR3 nucleotides read TGTGCCAGCAGCTTAGCCCCCACCTACGAGCAGTACTTC. Translation gives CASSLAPTYEQYF.

This clonotype came up a few times. The gene calls are TRBV15 and TRBJ1-3, with D unresolved. Germline values: CDR1 LNHNV, CDR2 YYDKDF (reference sequence). This CDR3 is built from 15 residues. V lost 11 bases, J lost 0 bases, and 17 bases lay in between. The CDR3 DNA sequence: TGTGCCGCCGGGTCGGGCAGGAGCTCTGGAAACACCATATATTTT. Translating gives CAAGSGRSSGNTIYF.